This is a list of T cell receptor beta chains from one sample in a study of blood T cells in healthy people across ages. One entry per CDR3 protein results from TCRdb running MiXCR on the 5' RACE reads. The table lists under 2 million distinct CDR3 sequences, about 32% of them singletons. The sample comprised blood. These receptors were collected from a woman aged 25-40 years in good health. The conserved cysteine and the conserved F or W are not part of the CDR3 here. Each record gives: J gene, V gene, CDR3 protein.

j_gene: TRBJ2-7
v_gene: TRBV5-1
CDR3aa: ASSNDRFSSYEQY

j_gene: TRBJ2-5
v_gene: TRBV20-1
CDR3aa: SALKGPGYNEQY

j_gene: TRBJ2-1
v_gene: TRBV27
CDR3aa: ASSFGLAVEQF

j_gene: TRBJ2-1
v_gene: TRBV6-6
CDR3aa: ASVDGRAYNEQF

j_gene: TRBJ2-1
v_gene: TRBV9
CDR3aa: ASSERLAGYNEQF

j_gene: TRBJ2-1
v_gene: TRBV29-1
CDR3aa: SVEDPARNEQF

j_gene: TRBJ2-3
v_gene: TRBV2
CDR3aa: ASRKGDVEDTQY

j_gene: TRBJ2-7
v_gene: TRBV19
CDR3aa: ARTTGFEQY

j_gene: TRBJ2-3
v_gene: TRBV6-5
CDR3aa: ASSYKGRGTDTQY

j_gene: TRBJ2-7
v_gene: TRBV10-3
CDR3aa: AISRRGAGTGGDEQY

j_gene: TRBJ2-2
v_gene: TRBV9
CDR3aa: ASSGQGAPDGELF

j_gene: TRBJ2-7
v_gene: TRBV7-3
CDR3aa: ASRVPSSYEQY

j_gene: TRBJ2-3
v_gene: TRBV5-1
CDR3aa: ASSLGGRGDAQY

j_gene: TRBJ1-2
v_gene: TRBV28
CDR3aa: ASSFWEYGYT

j_gene: TRBJ2-1
v_gene: TRBV20-1
CDR3aa: SAKGLAGYNEQF

j_gene: TRBJ2-1
v_gene: TRBV7-9
CDR3aa: ASSSFRGKIKDEQF

j_gene: TRBJ2-5
v_gene: TRBV20-1
CDR3aa: SARAHRTRETQY

j_gene: TRBJ2-2
v_gene: TRBV24-1
CDR3aa: ATSDSGQGLTGELF

j_gene: TRBJ2-1
v_gene: TRBV4-1
CDR3aa: ASSHDIVARDSYNEQF

j_gene: TRBJ1-2
v_gene: TRBV5-1
CDR3aa: ASSLVRGSDGYT

j_gene: TRBJ1-2
v_gene: TRBV12-3/TRBV12-4
CDR3aa: ASNIQGASGYT

j_gene: TRBJ2-3
v_gene: TRBV12-3/TRBV12-4
CDR3aa: ASSLMSTRTDTQY

j_gene: TRBJ2-1
v_gene: TRBV3-1
CDR3aa: ASSQVRGKEF

j_gene: TRBJ2-5
v_gene: TRBV25-1
CDR3aa: ASSEANQETQY

j_gene: TRBJ2-3
v_gene: TRBV13
CDR3aa: ASSSSYGGYTDTQY

j_gene: TRBJ2-1
v_gene: TRBV7-9
CDR3aa: ASSLGALAGIYNEQF

j_gene: TRBJ2-1
v_gene: TRBV27
CDR3aa: ASRDYYNEQF

j_gene: TRBJ2-5
v_gene: TRBV6-5
CDR3aa: ASKTQSTETQY

j_gene: TRBJ2-1
v_gene: TRBV10-3
CDR3aa: AVSEDRAGKEQF

j_gene: TRBJ1-2
v_gene: TRBV5-8
CDR3aa: ASSLQGQGYT

j_gene: TRBJ2-1
v_gene: TRBV11-1
CDR3aa: ASSWAAPIANEQF

j_gene: TRBJ1-1
v_gene: TRBV5-1
CDR3aa: ASRGNTKAF

j_gene: TRBJ1-1
v_gene: TRBV2
CDR3aa: ASTRDVNTEAF

j_gene: TRBJ2-1
v_gene: TRBV7-8
CDR3aa: ASSSPKGAGQSYNEQF

j_gene: TRBJ2-1
v_gene: TRBV7-9
CDR3aa: ASSPLIVSSYNEQF

j_gene: .
v_gene: TRBV7-2
CDR3aa: ASSFTGLAGAEQY

j_gene: TRBJ2-3
v_gene: TRBV5-5
CDR3aa: ASSLGGGAGHTQY

j_gene: TRBJ2-1
v_gene: TRBV20-1
CDR3aa: SASHRDEQF

j_gene: TRBJ2-1
v_gene: TRBV10-1
CDR3aa: ASSDRGLPHEQF

j_gene: TRBJ2-7
v_gene: TRBV3-1
CDR3aa: ASSQETGTRPNEQY

j_gene: TRBJ1-2
v_gene: TRBV12-3/TRBV12-4
CDR3aa: ASTLRGGFYGYT

j_gene: TRBJ2-5
v_gene: TRBV20-1
CDR3aa: SAIGTSGVLQETQY

j_gene: TRBJ2-7
v_gene: TRBV28
CDR3aa: ASSLRAYEQY

j_gene: TRBJ1-2
v_gene: TRBV20-1
CDR3aa: SASPTGFNYGYT

j_gene: TRBJ2-3
v_gene: TRBV7-8
CDR3aa: ASSSATGTQY

j_gene: TRBJ1-5
v_gene: TRBV20-1
CDR3aa: STRAGASDRQPQH

j_gene: TRBJ1-6
v_gene: TRBV5-1
CDR3aa: ASSLGGSARLNSPLH

j_gene: TRBJ2-7
v_gene: TRBV20-1
CDR3aa: SAGRTSGSARSYEQY